What follows are 18 T cell receptor beta chains derived from one specimen sequenced in a study of CD8+CD57+ T cells in acquired aplastic anemia. Patients chosen for sequencing had shown CD8+CD57+ cell expansion by flow cytometry. TCR beta VDJ and CDR3 were profiled, and genomic DNA was the template. TCRdb re-called the reads through MiXCR, storing one row per CDR3 protein. The data contain 200,000 or so distinct CDR3 sequences, approximately 60% of them singletons. Sequences were obtained from sorted CD4+, CD8+, or CD8+CD57+ T cells (not recorded which) from PBMCs. These receptors were obtained from a human donor with aplastic anemia.

The rearrangement joins TRBV20-1 to TRBJ2-7; a possible D gene is TRBD1 (5 bases). Germline V gives CDR1 DFQATT, CDR2 SNEGSKA (reference sequence). V lost 5 bases, J lost 3 bases, and 14 bases lay in between. The CDR3 loop spans 13 amino acids. The CDR3 is CSAVGADHYEQYF. The CDR3 DNA reads TGCAGTGCTGTTGGGGCAGATCACTACGAGCAGTACTTC.

The chain couples TRBV15 to TRBJ1-1, with D possibly TRBD1 on 6 matching bases. The V gene lost 0 bases and the J gene lost 11 bases, with 16 bases spanning the gap. CDR1 LNHNV and CDR2 YYDKDF come from the germline V gene (reference sequence). The CDR3 covers 14 residues. The CDR3 spells CATSRDVQGRTAFF. CDR3 in DNA: TGTGCCACCAGCAGAGATGTTCAGGGGCGGACGGCTTTCTTT.

The chain employs TRBV14 and TRBJ2-2; D is undetermined. Trimming left V 2 bases short and J 7 bases short, with 8 bases between. This CDR3 region has 13 residues. CDR1 is SGHDN, CDR2 FVKESK, per germline. CDR3 DNA sequence: TGTGCCAGCAGCCAACACGACCTCGGGGAGCTGTTTTTT. Protein: CASSQHDLGELFF.

This clonotype was seen just once. CDR3 residues: CASGPPTVSGNEQFF. Written as DNA, the CDR3 is TGTGCCAGCGGCCCCCCGACCGTCTCCGGCAATGAGCAGTTCTTC. The chain employs TRBV7-9 and TRBJ2-1; D not resolved. The CDR3 is 15 amino acids. From germline, CDR1 is SEHNR and CDR2 FQNEAQ (reference sequence). Trimming pared 8 bases from V and 6 bases from J, leaving 20 bases between.

This clonotype was seen repeatedly, ten times or more. The chain is built from TRBV10-1 and TRBJ1-1, with D uncertain. Germline assignment: CDR1 WNHNN and CDR2 SYGVQD (reference sequence). CDR3 size: 13 residues. V was trimmed by 4 bases and J by 4 bases, leaving 10 bases between them. CDR3 in amino acids: CASSAEGGTEAFF. In DNA form, the CDR3 reads TGCGCCAGCAGTGCGGAGGGAGGCACTGAAGCTTTCTTT.

This clonotype was seen only a few times. The rearrangement joins TRBV29-1 to TRBJ2-5, with D unclear. Germline lookup yields CDR1 SQVTM and CDR2 ANQGSEA. This CDR3 has 15 residues. V was pared by 8 bases and J by 2 bases, with 21 bases between. This chain's CDR3 is CSIITPNRRQETQYF. The CDR3 DNA follows: TGCAGCATTATCACCCCGAATAGGCGTCAAGAGACCCAGTACTTC.

At least ten counts were recorded for this clonotype. The V call is TRBV18, the J call TRBJ2-7, with TRBD1 matching 8 bases. This CDR3 region has 14 residues. Germline loops: CDR1 KGHSH, CDR2 LQKENI. The ends lost 6 bases at V and 5 bases at J; junction bases unmatched: 9. This CDR3 is CASSPDRVVDEQYF. CDR3 sequence (DNA): TGTGCCAGCTCCCCGGACAGGGTGGTCGACGAGCAGTACTTC.

There are a few counts of this clonotype. This chain uses TRBV4-1 with TRBJ1-5; TRBD1 might be the D (6 bases). With 1 base removed from V and 7 bases from J, the gap between germline ends came to 11 bases. This CDR3 comprises 14 residues. Germline V lookup: CDR1 MGHRA, CDR2 YSYEKL. The CDR3 nucleotides read TGCGCCAGCAGCCAAGGGGGGCCGTGGCAGCCCCAGCATTTT. It yields the protein CASSQGGPWQPQHF.

The genes are TRBV7-2 and TRBJ2-5; perhaps TRBD2 as D (7 bases). Germline CDR1 is SGHTA and CDR2 is FQGNSA. V was shortened by 0 bases and J by 2 bases, with 10 bases between the two germline ends. This CDR3 contains 15 residues. The CDR3 protein is CASSLAGGQQETQYF. CDR3 bases: TGTGCCAGCAGCTTAGCGGGGGGGCAACAAGAGACCCAGTACTTC.

This clonotype was detected a few times. Germline and junction disagree at one end, which may indicate a read error. The V call is TRBV7-7, the J call TRBJ1-1; D unresolved. The CDR3 has 13 residues. Germline CDR1 reads SSHAT; CDR2 reads FNYEAQ (reference sequence). CDR3 sequence (DNA): TGTGCTAGCAGCCCGTCTCCGAACACTGAAGCTTTCTTT. Residues: CASSPSPNTEAFF.

The CDR3 nucleotides are TGTGCCAGTAGCGATGGGACCCGTACAGGGGATACGCAGTATTTT. It is translated as CASSDGTRTGDTQYF. The chain combines TRBV19 with TRBJ2-3; D may be TRBD1 (6 bases). Trimming took 6 bases from V and 6 from J, leaving 19 bases between them. Germline V gives CDR1 LNHDA, CDR2 SQIVND (reference sequence). The CDR3 is made up of 15 amino acids.

This sequence joins TRBV20-1 and TRBJ2-3; D not certain. Germline CDR1 is DFQATT and CDR2 is SNEGSKA (reference sequence). The V gene lost 1 base and the J gene lost 2 bases, with 10 bases spanning the gap. The CDR3 covers 14 residues. As DNA, the CDR3 is TGCAGTGCTAGAGGGGCGACGTTCACAGATACGCAGTATTTT. It translates to CSARGATFTDTQYF.

The chain joins TRBV7-9 to TRBJ2-3; the D gene is possibly TRBD2 (6 bases). Germline V gives CDR1 SEHNR, CDR2 FQNEAQ (reference sequence). Trimming stripped 7 bases from V and 6 bases from J, with 29 bases between. This CDR3 is 18 amino acids long. Here the CDR3 reads CASKDLLMSGDPPDTQYF. The CDR3 DNA follows: TGTGCCAGCAAGGACCTTCTGATGTCGGGGGACCCGCCGGATACGCAGTATTTT.

This clonotype was seen a few times. The chain employs TRBV6-5 and TRBJ1-1; TRBD1 is a possible D gene (6 bases). In germline, CDR1 is MNHEY, CDR2 SVGAGI. Trimming pared 5 bases from V and 3 bases from J, leaving 10 bases between. CDR3 length equals 13 residues. The CDR3 reads CASSLQGDTEAFF. In nucleotides, the CDR3 is TGTGCCAGCAGTCTACAGGGCGACACTGAAGCTTTCTTT.

The chain is built from TRBV5-4 and TRBJ2-5, with TRBD2 matching 8 bases. Germline V gives CDR1 SGHNT, CDR2 YYREEE (reference sequence). Germline trimming cut 2 bases from V and 4 bases from J; bases unmatched to any gene: 10. CDR3 length: 16 amino acids. CDR3 region: CASSFVSGLGAETQYF. The CDR3 bases are TGTGCCAGCAGCTTTGTCTCGGGACTAGGGGCAGAGACCCAGTACTTC.

The genes are TRBV15 and TRBJ1-1; D is uncertain. Germline values: CDR1 LNHNV, CDR2 YYDKDF (reference sequence). CDR3 length: 13 residues. Trimming left V 3 bases short and J 1 base short, with 6 bases between. CDR3 nucleotides: TGTGCCACCAGCAGGACGGAGAACACTGAAGCTTTCTTT. Protein sequence: CATSRTENTEAFF.

The chain is built from TRBV7-9 and TRBJ1-4, with a possible D match to TRBD1 (5 bases). Germline V gene data show CDR1 as SEHNR and CDR2 as FQNEAQ (reference sequence). The V gene lost 5 bases and the J gene lost 1 base, with 14 bases spanning the gap. This CDR3 region has 16 residues. The CDR3 sequence is CASSITDSRTNEKLFF. CDR3 bases: TGTGCCAGCAGCATAACCGACAGCAGAACTAATGAAAAACTGTTTTTT.

V is TRBV2 and J is TRBJ1-5; perhaps TRBD1 as D (5 bases). The CDR3 length is 15 residues. V was cut by 3 bases and J by 0 bases, with 9 bases left in between. In germline, CDR1 is SNHLY, CDR2 FYNNEI. The CDR3 loop is CASSDRVNSNQPQHF. The CDR3 coding sequence is TGTGCCAGCAGTGACAGGGTAAATAGCAATCAGCCCCAGCATTTT.